These 9 T cell receptor beta chains came from one sample sequenced in a study of early stage breast cancer tumors. TCRdb keeps only in-frame clones here, not all; method: immunoSEQ multiplex PCR. Among several thousand clones listed, around 79% were seen once. The specimen sequenced was normal breast tissue next to the tumor. The source is a person aged 70 to 80 with breast cancer.

This chain connects TRBV6-1 to TRBJ2-3, with a tentative D call TRBD2 (6 bases). The V gene's germline CDR1 is MNHNS and CDR2 SASEGT. Trimming took off 0 bases at V and 14 bases at J, with 12 bases between the two ends. CDR3 length: 12 residues. CDR3 DNA: TGTGCCAGCAGTGAAGCTCTGCGGGGATGGTATTTT. It codes for CASSEALRGWYF.

The rearrangement links TRBV5-6 to TRBJ1-4; TRBD1 is a possible D gene (5 bases). CDR3 length equals 12 residues. V lost 0 bases to trimming and J lost 13 bases, with 10 bases between them. Germline loops: CDR1 SGHDT, CDR2 YYEEEE. CDR3 DNA: TGTGCCAGCAGCTTGGTTCAGGGAATACTGTTTTTT. It is translated as CASSLVQGILFF.

By share, this clone ranks as medium-sized. The rearrangement joins TRBV5-1 to TRBJ1-1; no definite D call. This CDR3 contains 13 residues. The V gene's germline CDR1 is SGHRS and CDR2 YFSETQ. V shed 0 bases and J shed 10 bases, with 13 bases lying between them. The CDR3 loop reads CASSLADPRGAFF. CDR3 in DNA: TGCGCCAGCAGCTTGGCCGACCCGCGCGGAGCTTTCTTT.

The chain recombines TRBV6-1 with TRBJ2-7, with 10 bases fitting TRBD1. This CDR3 contains 14 residues. Germline CDR1 is MNHNS and CDR2 is SASEGT. The trim removed 6 bases at V and 4 bases at J, leaving 6 bases unmatched. The DNA for the CDR3 is TGTGCCAGCAGATGGACAGGGGGAGTTTACGAGCAGTACTTC. Translation gives CASRWTGGVYEQYF.

This chain connects TRBV30 to TRBJ1-2; TRBD1 agrees at 7 bases. The CDR3 consists of 13 residues. CDR1 is GTSNPN and CDR2 is SVGIG in the germline V gene (reference sequence). The V gene end was trimmed by 5 bases and the J gene end by 2 bases; junction bases not matched to a gene: 5. CDR3 sequence (DNA): TGTGCCTGGCGGGACAGCTTAAACTATGGCTACACCTTC. Translating it yields CAWRDSLNYGYTF. Full variable domain (missing parts from reference TRBV30 and TRBJ1-2): SQTIHQWPATLVQPVGSPLSLECTVEGTSNPNLYWYRQAAGRGLQLLFYSVGIGQISSEVPQNLSASRPQDRQFILSSKKLLLSDSGFYLCAWRDSLNYGYTFGSGTRLTVV.

This chain connects TRBV11-2 to TRBJ2-1, with TRBD2 matching 8 bases. The CDR3 totals 15 residues. With 2 bases clipped from V and 4 bases from J, the junction kept 4 bases outside the gene matches. Germline CDR1 SGHAT, CDR2 FQNNGV. The CDR3 is CASSLSGGVYNEQFF. The CDR3 region has the DNA TGTGCCAGCAGCTTATCGGGGGGGGTTTACAATGAGCAGTTCTTC.

This clone was counted a few times. The chain employs TRBV18 and TRBJ1-2, with unresolved D. V gave up 3 bases and J gave up 3 bases, with 11 bases separating them. Germline CDR1 is KGHSH and CDR2 is LQKENI. CDR3 length: 14 amino acids. The CDR3 region has the DNA TGTGCCAGCTCACCGACATTCGGGGACTATGGCTACACCTTC. Translation gives CASSPTFGDYGYTF. Full variable domain (outside the CDR3, taken from reference TRBV18 and TRBJ1-2): NAGVMQNPRHLVRRRGQEARLRCSPMKGHSHVYWYRQLPEEGLKFMVYLQKENIIDESGMPKERFSAEFPKEGPSILRIQQVVRGDSAAYFCASSPTFGDYGYTFGSGTRLTVV.

The V gene is TRBV6-6, the J gene TRBJ1-4, with no clear D. This CDR3 is 14 amino acids long. The germline V and J ends were trimmed by 0 bases and 8 bases, with 10 bases remaining between them. CDR1 and CDR2 from the germline V gene are MNHNY and SVGAGI (reference sequence). The CDR3 sequence is CASSYSEGLEKLFF. The CDR3 DNA reads as TGTGCCAGCAGTTACTCCGAGGGATTGGAAAAACTGTTTTTT.

The chain couples TRBV9 to TRBJ2-1; 8 bases align to TRBD2. This CDR3 is 15 amino acids long. Germline CDR1 reads SGDLS; CDR2 reads YYNGEE. V lost 3 bases to trimming and J lost 6 bases; unmatched junction nucleotides: 8. The CDR3 is CASSGGGPRGNEQFF. CDR3 in DNA: TGTGCCAGCAGCGGCGGGGGGCCGAGGGGCAATGAGCAGTTCTTC. The variable domain in full, completed from reference TRBV9 and TRBJ2-1, reads DSGVTQTPKHLITATGQRVTLRCSPRSGDLSVYWYQQSLDQGLQFLIQYYNGEERAKGNILERFSAQQFPDLHSELNLSSLELGDSALYFCASSGGGPRGNEQFFGPGTRLTVL.